This passage covers 16 T cell receptor beta chains from one sample sequenced in a study of shared clonotypes between healthy human individuals. TCRdb keeps only in-frame clones here, not all; method: immunoSEQ multiplex PCR. The data hold 2 million to 2.5 million clones, with nearly 97% observed a single time. Sequences were obtained from naive CD4+ T cells sorted from blood. Sample subset: CD45RA+ positively selected. The source of these receptors is a man between 18 and 29 years old in good health.

The V and J genes are TRBV25-1 and TRBJ2-2; D not resolved. This CDR3 has 13 residues. Trimming shortened V by 5 bases and J by 4 bases, and 8 bases separated the two germline ends. Germline-derived CDR1 and CDR2 are MGHDK and SYGVNS. DNA of the CDR3: TGTGCCAGCAGTCCGTCGGGCACCGGGGAGCTGTTTTTT. Its translation: CASSPSGTGELFF.

The chain recombines TRBV6-5 with TRBJ2-5; D is unresolved. This CDR3 has 15 residues. CDR1 MNHEY and CDR2 SVGAGI come from the germline V gene. Trimming took 0 bases from V and 4 from J, leaving 12 bases between them. CDR3 residues: CASSYSTGVVETQYF. The CDR3 DNA sequence: TGTGCCAGCAGTTACTCGACTGGGGTTGTAGAGACCCAGTACTTC.

This chain uses TRBV13 with TRBJ2-7, with D unclear. The germline V gene has CDR1 PRHDT and CDR2 FYEKMQ (reference sequence). The germline V and J ends were trimmed by 0 bases and 2 bases, with 11 bases remaining between them. There are 15 residues in the CDR3. DNA for the CDR3: TGTGCCAGCAGCTTAGGCCTAACGAGAACCTACGAGCAGTACTTC. It encodes CASSLGLTRTYEQYF.

This clone has only one observation. The chain joins TRBV18 to TRBJ2-3; no reliable D call. Germline V gene data show CDR1 as KGHSH and CDR2 as LQKENI. The V end was cut by 1 base, the J end by 4 bases, with 6 bases between. This CDR3 spans 13 amino acids. The CDR3 is CASSPLEADTQYF. The CDR3 nucleotides are TGTGCCAGCTCACCACTGGAAGCAGATACGCAGTATTTT. Variable domain in full (rest from reference TRBV18 and TRBJ2-3): NAGVMQNPRHLVRRRGQEARLRCSPMKGHSHVYWYRQLPEEGLKFMVYLQKENIIDESGMPKERFSAEFPKEGPSILRIQQVVRGDSAAYFCASSPLEADTQYFGPGTRLTVL.

This chain joins TRBV7-9 and TRBJ2-3, with D maybe TRBD2 (5 bases). CDR1 is SEHNR and CDR2 is FQNEAQ in the germline V gene (reference sequence). V was clipped by 3 bases and J by 4 bases, with 14 bases between them. The CDR3 extends over 15 amino acids. The CDR3 region has the DNA TGTGCCAGCAGCTTTAGAGACTTCGGGGCAGATACGCAGTATTTT. This encodes CASSFRDFGADTQYF.

For this clone: At one of its ends the junction is not consistent with the germline gene, which may arise from a read error. The chain joins TRBV27 to TRBJ1-5; 8 bases match TRBD1. There are 16 residues in the CDR3. Germline V lookup: CDR1 MNHEY, CDR2 SMNVEV (reference sequence). CDR3 amino acids: CAGSPTGAPFNQPQHF. CDR3 coding DNA: TGTGCCGGCAGTCCGACAGGGGCCCCATTCAATCAGCCCCAGCATTTT.

The J gene is TRBJ1-5, the V gene TRBV6-6, with a possible D match to TRBD1 (6 bases). The germline gives CDR1 MNHNY, CDR2 SVGAGI (reference sequence). V was pared by 6 bases and J by 1 base, with 10 bases between. The CDR3 is made up of 14 amino acids. CDR3 coding DNA: TGTGCCAGCAGGAGGACAGAGAGCAATCAGCCCCAGCATTTT. Protein: CASRRTESNQPQHF.

This chain links TRBV7-8 with TRBJ2-6; a weak D match, TRBD1 (6 bases). Per the germline V gene, CDR1 is SGHVS and CDR2 is FQNEAQ. The CDR3 loop spans 17 amino acids. V gave up 4 bases and J gave up 0 bases, with 13 bases separating them. CDR3 sequence reads: CASSSNRDTSGANVLTF. The CDR3 DNA reads as TGTGCCAGCAGCTCCAACAGGGACACCTCTGGGGCCAACGTCCTGACTTTC.

This rearrangement joins TRBV14 to TRBJ2-3; TRBD2 is a possible D gene (5 bases). Trimming shortened V by 2 bases and J by 10 bases, and 10 bases separated the two germline ends. Germline V gene lookup returns CDR1 SGHDN and CDR2 FVKESK. This CDR3 region has 12 residues. The CDR3: CASSQIGSAQYF. For the CDR3, the DNA is TGTGCCAGCAGCCAAATAGGTAGCGCGCAGTATTTT.

The chain is built from TRBV2 and TRBJ2-7; 8 positions agree with TRBD2. The CDR3 length is 14 residues. The V segment lost 6 bases and the J segment 7 bases; nucleotides outside the gene matches: 11. CDR1 is SNHLY and CDR2 is FYNNEI in the germline V gene. CDR3: CASSYSGVPLEQYF. DNA for the CDR3: TGTGCCAGCAGCTATAGCGGGGTCCCCTTAGAGCAGTACTTC.

The CDR3 here is CASSGQGAAEAFF. DNA of the CDR3: TGTGCCAGCAGCGGTCAGGGGGCGGCTGAAGCTTTCTTT. J is TRBJ1-1 and V is TRBV2; 8 bases line up with TRBD1. The length of the CDR3 is 13 residues. Germline CDR1 is SNHLY and CDR2 is FYNNEI. After removal of 6 bases from V and 6 bases from J, the junction contained 6 bases not matched to a gene.

V and J are TRBV9 and TRBJ2-2; 9 nucleotides align to TRBD1. CDR1 and CDR2 (germline): SGDLS, YYNGEE. V gave up 7 bases and J gave up 7 bases; unmatched junction bases: 17. The CDR3 consists of 17 residues. CDR3 region: CASAIWDRATSIGELFF. The CDR3 region has the DNA TGTGCCAGCGCCATTTGGGACAGGGCGACCAGCATCGGGGAGCTGTTTTTT.

The chain couples TRBV5-1 to TRBJ1-4, with 9 bases lining up with TRBD1. V gave up 5 bases and J gave up 8 bases; unmatched junction bases: 10. The CDR3 contains 15 residues. The V gene's germline CDR1 is SGHRS and CDR2 YFSETQ. The CDR3 here is CASSSEDRGGEKLFF. CDR3 DNA sequence: TGCGCCAGCAGTTCTGAGGACAGGGGAGGAGAAAAACTGTTTTTT.

A remark on this clone: This sample also contains other DNA sequences that code for the same CDR3. V gene TRBV5-1 combines with J gene TRBJ2-1; D not resolved. CDR3 length: 13 amino acids. V dropped 0 bases and J dropped 5 bases, with 6 bases sitting between them. Germline V gene lookup returns CDR1 SGHRS and CDR2 YFSETQ. The DNA of the CDR3 is TGCGCCAGCAGCTTGGGTCGGAACAATGAGCAGTTCTTC. This encodes CASSLGRNNEQFF. The whole variable domain, filled in from reference TRBV5-1 and TRBJ2-1, reads KAGVTQTPRYLIKTRGQQVTLSCSPISGHRSVSWYQQTPGQGLQFLFEYFSETQRNKGNFPGRFSGRQFSNSRSEMNVSTLELGDSALYLCASSLGRNNEQFFGPGTRLTVL.

The J gene is TRBJ2-1, the V gene TRBV18; TRBD1 might be the D (6 bases). The CDR3 consists of 13 residues. The V and J ends lost 0 bases and 10 bases respectively, with 10 bases between them. Germline loops: CDR1 KGHSH, CDR2 LQKENI. As DNA, the CDR3 is TGTGCCAGCTCACCACCCGGACAGCAAGAGCAGTTCTTC. It yields the protein CASSPPGQQEQFF.

V and J are TRBV19 and TRBJ2-5, with 8 bases matching TRBD1. The V gene's germline CDR1 is LNHDA and CDR2 SQIVND (reference sequence). The CDR3 covers 15 residues. Trimming at V came to 6 bases and at J to 7 bases, leaving 13 bases not matched to a gene. CDR3 bases: TGTGCCAGTAGCGGGACCGGGACAGGAGCTTTGACCCAGTACTTC. As protein: CASSGTGTGALTQYF. Using reference TRBV19 and TRBJ2-5 for the parts outside the CDR3, the full variable domain is DGGITQSPKYLFRKEGQNVTLSCEQNLNHDAMYWYRQDPGQGLRLIYYSQIVNDFQKGDIAEGYSVSREKKESFPLTVTSAQKNPTAFYLCASSGTGTGALTQYFGPGTRLLVL.